A selection of T cell receptor beta chains follows, all from one sample in a study of vaccination effects on CD4 cells after COVID-19. The antigens for these receptors are not known. Data came from immunoSEQ multiplex PCR; TCRdb stores just in-frame clones and leaves some out. The sample includes fewer than 90,000 clones, 60% to 85% seen only once; the top ten take 0.85% to 1.2%. Sequenced here: CD4+ T cells from PBMCs cultured with HCoV-OC43 spike peptides, sampled after COVID-19 vaccination. The receptors derive from a human donor who received a COVID-19 vaccine. Each CDR3 is given with its conserved first and last residue. The D gene is left open where the match is weak.

v_gene,j_gene,len,d_gene,CDR3aa
TRBV4-3,TRBJ1-3,14,-,CASSLQDSGNTIYF
TRBV6-2/TRBV6-3,TRBJ1-1,13,-,CASSYSVWGEAFF
TRBV5-4,TRBJ2-1,15,-,CASSAQGGTMNEQFF
TRBV28,TRBJ2-1,16,TRBD2,CASSPGGLAAYNEQFF
TRBV6-5,TRBJ2-3,14,TRBD1,CASRAGQGQDTQYF
TRBV5-1,TRBJ2-1,14,TRBD1,CASSEQGDYNEQFF
TRBV18,TRBJ1-5,15,-,CASSLDQNSNQPQHF
TRBV7-2,TRBJ2-5,17,TRBD2,CASSPLSLAGVQETQYF
TRBV19,TRBJ2-2,17,TRBD2,CASSISGGAGKTGELFF
TRBV15,TRBJ2-5,14,-,CATSRAGGWETQYF
TRBV5-4,TRBJ2-3,10,-,CASGERTLYF
TRBV19,TRBJ1-3,14,TRBD1,CASSDPGTGATIYF
TRBV18,TRBJ2-5,13,-,CASSQGNQETQYF
TRBV2,TRBJ2-2,15,TRBD1,CASRLSTGGSGELFF
TRBV10-1,TRBJ2-1,15,TRBD2,CASSEPGLPDNEQFF
TRBV20-1,TRBJ2-6,14,-,CSASAGSGANVLTF
TRBV4-1,TRBJ2-3,15,-,CASSQGGGGADTQYF
TRBV9,TRBJ2-3,14,-,CASSVDIQRDTQYF
TRBV18,TRBJ1-5,14,-,CASSPSPVDQPQHF
TRBV7-8,TRBJ1-1,15,-,CASSLVRGMNTEAFF
TRBV18,TRBJ2-5,15,TRBD1,CASSPPYNRGETQYF
TRBV19,TRBJ1-1,14,TRBD1,CASSTVQGRTEAFF
TRBV4-1,TRBJ1-2,16,TRBD1,CASSQVPGGATYGYTF
TRBV24-1,TRBJ2-4,15,-,CATSVGGSAKNIQYF
TRBV6-1,TRBJ1-2,13,-,CASSELANYGYTF
TRBV11-3,TRBJ2-2,18,TRBD2,CASSSGLAGGPGTGELFF